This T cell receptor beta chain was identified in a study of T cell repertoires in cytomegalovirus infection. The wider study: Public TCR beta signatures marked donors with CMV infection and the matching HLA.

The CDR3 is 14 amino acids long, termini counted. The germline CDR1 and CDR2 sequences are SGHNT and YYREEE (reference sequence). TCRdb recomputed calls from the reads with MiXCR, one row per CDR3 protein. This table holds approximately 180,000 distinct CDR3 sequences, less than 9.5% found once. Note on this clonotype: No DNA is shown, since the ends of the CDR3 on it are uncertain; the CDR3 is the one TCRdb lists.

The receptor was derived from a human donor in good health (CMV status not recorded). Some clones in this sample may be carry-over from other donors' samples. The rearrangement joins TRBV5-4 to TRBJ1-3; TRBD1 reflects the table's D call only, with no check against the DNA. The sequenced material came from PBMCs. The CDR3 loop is CASSLVGPGNTIHF.